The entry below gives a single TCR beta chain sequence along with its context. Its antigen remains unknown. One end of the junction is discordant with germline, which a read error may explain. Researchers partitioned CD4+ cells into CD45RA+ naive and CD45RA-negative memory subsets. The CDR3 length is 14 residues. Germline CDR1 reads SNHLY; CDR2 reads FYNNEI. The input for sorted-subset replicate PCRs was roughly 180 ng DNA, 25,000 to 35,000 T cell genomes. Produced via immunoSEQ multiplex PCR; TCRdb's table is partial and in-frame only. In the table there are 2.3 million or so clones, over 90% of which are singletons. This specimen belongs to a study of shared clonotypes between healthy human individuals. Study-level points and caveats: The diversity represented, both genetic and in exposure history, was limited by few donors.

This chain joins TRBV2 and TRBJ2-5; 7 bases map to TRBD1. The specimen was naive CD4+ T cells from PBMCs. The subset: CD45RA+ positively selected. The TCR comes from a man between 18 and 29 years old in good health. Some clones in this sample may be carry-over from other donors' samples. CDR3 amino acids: CANRIEGAQGTQYF. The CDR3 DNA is TGTGCCAACCGAATAGAGGGGGCCCAAGGGACCCAGTACTTC.